These 15 T cell receptor beta chains originate from one sample sequenced in a study of shared clonotypes between healthy human individuals. Sequencing used immunoSEQ multiplex PCR; TCRdb keeps in-frame clones, though not all of them. The sample lists around 1.1 million clones, about 72% seen once, with almost 0.9% in the top ten. Sequenced: memory CD4+ T cells from PBMCs. The subset was: CD45RA-negative fraction. All receptors derive from a man between 18 and 35 years old in good health. Some clones in this sample may be carry-over from other donors' samples.

CDR3 protein: CASSLTQSGSRRFF. The CDR3 nucleotides read TGTGCCAGCAGCTTAACTCAAAGCGGGAGTAGGCGGTTCTTC. The chain joins TRBV7-3 to TRBJ2-1; TRBD2 matches 8 bases. CDR1 and CDR2 from the germline V gene are SGHTA and FQGTGA. V lost 0 bases to trimming and J lost 15 bases; unmatched junction nucleotides: 10. CDR3 size: 14 residues.

This clone has more than one count but fewer than ten. For the CDR3, the DNA is TGCGCCAGCAGCTTGGCCTCTTACACCGGGGAGCTGTTTTTT. It yields the protein CASSLASYTGELFF. The chain employs TRBV5-1 and TRBJ2-2; unclear D gene. Trimming pared 0 bases from V and 3 bases from J, leaving 6 bases between. The CDR3 extends over 14 amino acids. Germline CDR1 reads SGHRS; CDR2 reads YFSETQ.

This clone was seen a few times. This chain connects TRBV7-2 to TRBJ2-7, with D possibly matching TRBD1 (5 bases). Trimming took off 1 base at V and 5 bases at J, with 15 bases between the two ends. The CDR3 length is 15 residues. CDR1 and CDR2 from the germline V gene are SGHTA and FQGNSA. The CDR3, as DNA: TGTGCCAGCAGCTTAGATGGCAGGGAAGGGAACGAGCAGTACTTC. It encodes CASSLDGREGNEQYF. The full variable domain, in which reference TRBV7-2 and TRBJ2-7 provide the parts outside the CDR3, is GAGVSQSPSNKVTEKGKDVELRCDPISGHTALYWYRQSLGQGLEFLIYFQGNSAPDKSGLPSDRFSAERTGGSVSTLTIQRTQQEDSAVYLCASSLDGREGNEQYFGPGTRLTVT.

The rearrangement links TRBV4-3 to TRBJ2-7, with D perhaps TRBD1 or TRBD2 (5 bases each). CDR1 is LGHNA, CDR2 YSLEER, per germline. With 0 bases removed from V and 3 bases from J, the gap between germline ends came to 21 bases. CDR3 length: 18 amino acids. The CDR3 coding sequence is TGCGCCAGCAGCCAAGATCGGGGTTTGGGGGTTTGGGACTACGAGCAGTACTTC. Translating it yields CASSQDRGLGVWDYEQYF.

CDR3 in amino acids: CASSLGLTGRRVNTEAFF. CDR3 DNA: TGTGCCAGCAGCTTAGGCCTGACAGGTCGGAGGGTAAACACTGAAGCTTTCTTT. The chain recombines TRBV13 with TRBJ1-1, with D tentatively TRBD1 (6 bases). The length of the CDR3 is 18 residues. Per the germline V gene, CDR1 is PRHDT and CDR2 is FYEKMQ (reference sequence). The ends were cut back, 0 bases at V and 2 bases at J, with 19 bases in the middle.

The chain couples TRBV7-2 to TRBJ2-2; D is perhaps TRBD1 (5 bases). Trimming cost V 0 bases and J 6 bases, with 5 bases left between them. The CDR3 consists of 13 residues. Germline lookup yields CDR1 SGHTA and CDR2 FQGNSA. CDR3 amino acids: CASSLAGPGELFF. The CDR3 DNA reads TGTGCCAGCAGCTTAGCGGGGCCCGGGGAGCTGTTTTTT.

This chain joins TRBV11-2 and TRBJ2-7; TRBD2 matches at 8 bases. J gave up 3 bases and V 5 bases, and 9 bases lay outside the gene matches. CDR1 is SGHAT, CDR2 FQNNGV, per germline. The CDR3 spans 15 residues. CDR3: CASSDDSGMGYEQYF. The CDR3, as DNA: TGTGCCAGCAGCGATGATAGCGGGATGGGCTACGAGCAGTACTTC.

The sample holds a few counts of this clone. The rearrangement joins TRBV6-1 to TRBJ2-1; possibly TRBD1 for D (5 bases). Germline CDR1 is MNHNS and CDR2 is SASEGT. The CDR3 consists of 16 residues. With 2 bases removed from V and 0 bases from J, the gap between germline ends came to 11 bases. The CDR3 here is CASSEWGGDSYNEQFF. CDR3 bases: TGTGCCAGCAGTGAATGGGGCGGAGACTCCTACAATGAGCAGTTCTTC.

The chain is built from TRBV2 and TRBJ2-1; 7 bases match TRBD2. The CDR3 sequence is 13 residues long. V was clipped by 8 bases and J by 11 bases; unmatched bases: 12. Germline CDR1 is SNHLY and CDR2 is FYNNEI. CDR3 protein: CASRDYPPAQQFF. The CDR3, as DNA: TGTGCCAGCCGGGACTACCCACCGGCTCAGCAGTTCTTC.

The chain uses TRBV7-9 and TRBJ1-2; D unclear. The CDR3 spans 13 residues. The germline CDR1 and CDR2 sequences are SEHNR and FQNEAQ (reference sequence). V was shortened by 1 base and J by 10 bases, with 13 bases between the two germline ends. The CDR3 spells CASSLDPPKVYTF. The DNA of the CDR3 is TGTGCCAGCAGCTTAGATCCCCCGAAGGTCTACACCTTC.

The rearrangement joins TRBV7-3 to TRBJ2-1, with D unresolved. This CDR3 region has 15 residues. Trimming cost V 5 bases and J 2 bases, with 13 bases left between them. CDR1 and CDR2 (germline): SGHTA, FQGTGA. CDR3: CASSPYRAAYNEQFF. CDR3 coding DNA: TGTGCCAGCAGCCCCTATAGGGCAGCCTACAATGAGCAGTTCTTC. Together with reference TRBV7-3 and TRBJ2-1, the CDR3 gives the full variable domain: GAGVSQTPSNKVTEKGKYVELRCDPISGHTALYWYRQSLGQGPEFLIYFQGTGAADDSGLPNDRFFAVRPEGSVSTLKIQRTERGDSAVYLCASSPYRAAYNEQFFGPGTRLTVL.

The chain joins TRBV7-9 to TRBJ1-5; D is uncertain. V lost 1 base, J lost 3 bases, and 7 bases lay in between. The CDR3 spans 14 residues. Germline lookup yields CDR1 SEHNR and CDR2 FQNEAQ (reference sequence). The CDR3 sequence is CASSLGTDNQPQHF. The CDR3 bases are TGTGCCAGCAGCTTAGGAACAGACAATCAGCCCCAGCATTTT. Full variable domain (missing parts from reference TRBV7-9 and TRBJ1-5): DTGVSQNPRHKITKRGQNVTFRCDPISEHNRLYWYRQTLGQGPEFLTYFQNEAQLEKSRLLSDRFSAERPKGSFSTLEIQRTEQGDSAMYLCASSLGTDNQPQHFGDGTRLSIL.

The genes are TRBV7-2 and TRBJ1-1; D remains ambiguous. This CDR3 spans 14 amino acids. The germline V gene encodes CDR1 SGHTA and CDR2 FQGNSA. V dropped 0 bases and J dropped 4 bases, with 9 bases sitting between them. CDR3 DNA: TGTGCCAGCAGCTTAGCGTGGGTTAGCACTGAAGCTTTCTTT. It codes for CASSLAWVSTEAFF. The full variable domain, its missing parts supplied by reference TRBV7-2 and TRBJ1-1, is GAGVSQSPSNKVTEKGKDVELRCDPISGHTALYWYRQSLGQGLEFLIYFQGNSAPDKSGLPSDRFSAERTGGSVSTLTIQRTQQEDSAVYLCASSLAWVSTEAFFGQGTRLTVV.

The chain has TRBV10-3 and TRBJ1-5; the D gene is possibly TRBD1 (6 bases). V was trimmed by 8 bases and J by 0 bases, leaving 14 bases between them. Germline V gene sequence: CDR1 ENHRY, CDR2 SYGVKD. The CDR3 spans 15 residues. The CDR3 sequence: CAISDSASSNQPQHF. The CDR3 bases are TGTGCCATCTCGGACAGTGCAAGTAGCAATCAGCCCCAGCATTTT.

This clone was observed many times. This chain links TRBV4-2 with TRBJ1-1, with D maybe TRBD1 (6 bases). Germline-derived CDR1 and CDR2 are LGHNA and YNFKEQ. There are 16 residues in the CDR3. Trimming stripped 1 base from V and 0 bases from J, with 12 bases between. The DNA of the CDR3 is TGTGCCAGCAGCCAAGCCGCAGGGGCCGTGAACACTGAAGCTTTCTTT. Protein product: CASSQAAGAVNTEAFF.